This T cell receptor (beta chain) originates from a study of blood T cells in healthy people across ages. General study results and limits: Possibly confounding the expanded clonotype changes was the fact that donor CMV status was unknown.

A second PCR, run for about 7 to 12 cycles, used a sample-barcoded 5' primer plus a J-beta primer mix. The study obtained at least 2.5 million CDR3-containing paired-end reads from every sample. Using its own MiXCR run on the 5' RACE reads, TCRdb lists one record per CDR3 protein. The sample consists of 1.5 million to 2 million distinct CDR3 sequences, roughly 27% of them appearing once. This clonotype was found a few times. What it recognizes is unknown. V was clipped by 7 bases and J by 4 bases, with 10 bases between them. This CDR3 spans 12 amino acids. This sequence originates from a woman in her 30s in good health. The sample was blood. The V gene is TRBV12-3 or TRBV12-4, the J gene TRBJ1-1, with a weak D call TRBD1 (5 bases). CDR3 DNA sequence: TGTGCCAGCACCACAACAGGCACTGAAGCTTTCTTT. Its translation: CASTTTGTEAFF.